This entry describes one TCR beta chain. As yet, its antigen is unknown. A constant-region primer served to make TCR beta cDNA from approximately 490 ng total RNA. Nested multiplex PCR, run for three rounds with slightly modified ARM-PCR, yielded TCR beta libraries. The first two PCR rounds used TRBV1-TRBV30 forward primers with a C-beta reverse primer, 10 cycles each. TCRdb analysed the multiplex PCR reads with MiXCR anew, one entry per CDR3 protein. The sample lists 150,000 to 200,000 distinct CDR3 sequences; 50% to 75% were seen once. Both blood RNA, taken from unsorted whole blood, and germline DNA were extracted. CDR1 and CDR2 (germline): MDHEN, SYDVKM. V dropped 4 bases and J dropped 2; count of bases not matched to a gene: 12. This CDR3 is built from 18 residues. These data originate in a study of tumor-infiltrating lymphocytes in primary liver carcinoma. Overall study context: The tumors ranged from about 4.2 to 10 cm across and fell within stage T1-T3 N0M0. Study outcomes and limitations: Lesser overlap characterized tumor-adjacent and tumor-blood pairs relative to tumor region pairs. In the absence of sorting, bulk samples left CD4+ and CD8+ repertoires uncompared. Blood fell significantly below tumors in its top-250-clone fraction (p = 0.039).

The rearrangement joins TRBV28 to TRBJ2-3, with 10 bases fitting TRBD2. Sequences were obtained from peripheral blood. The receptor was isolated from a man between 35 and 55 years old with primary liver carcinoma and hepatitis B virus infection. CDR3 sequence reads: CASSSPGLASGFTDTQYF. DNA for the CDR3: TGTGCCAGCAGTTCCCCGGGACTAGCGAGTGGTTTCACAGATACGCAGTATTTT.